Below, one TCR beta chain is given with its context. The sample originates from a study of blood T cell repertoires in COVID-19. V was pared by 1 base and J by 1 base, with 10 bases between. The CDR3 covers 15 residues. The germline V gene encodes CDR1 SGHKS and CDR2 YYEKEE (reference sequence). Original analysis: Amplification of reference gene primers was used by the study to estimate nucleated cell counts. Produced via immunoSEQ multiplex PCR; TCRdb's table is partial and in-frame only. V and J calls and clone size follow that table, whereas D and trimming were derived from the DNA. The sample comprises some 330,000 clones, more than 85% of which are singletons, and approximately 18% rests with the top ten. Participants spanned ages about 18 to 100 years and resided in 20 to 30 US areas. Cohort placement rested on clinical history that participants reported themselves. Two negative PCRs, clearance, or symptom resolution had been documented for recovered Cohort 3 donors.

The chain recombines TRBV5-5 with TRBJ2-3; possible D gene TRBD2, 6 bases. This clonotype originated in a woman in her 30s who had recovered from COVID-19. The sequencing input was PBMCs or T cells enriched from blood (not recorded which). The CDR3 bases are TGTGCCAGCAGCTTGAAAGCGGGTGGCACAGATACGCAGTATTTT. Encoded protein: CASSLKAGGTDTQYF.